The rows below give T cell receptor beta chains drawn from one sample of a study of blood T cell repertoires in COVID-19. Data came from immunoSEQ multiplex PCR; TCRdb stores just in-frame clones and leaves some out. The sample records about 210,000 clones, about nine tenths being singletons. The sample was PBMCs or T cells enriched from blood (not recorded which). The source of these receptors is a man aged 25 to 45 in a cohort exposed to, infected with or recovered from COVID-19 (not recorded which). Both conserved end residues are part of each CDR3. A D gene is named only where the DNA matches it firmly. Some rows mark clone size as missing; the rest say once, few, many or name a class of expanded clone.

TRBV19,TRBJ2-3,.,.,TGTGCCACCAAAAGAGTTCAGGGGCTCGGCACAGATACGCAGTATTTT,CATKRVQGLGTDTQYF
TRBV9,TRBJ1-1,TRBD1,.,TGTGCCAGCAGCGTAGGACAGGGGGCCACTGAAGCTTTCTTT,CASSVGQGATEAFF
TRBV7-2,TRBJ1-2,.,.,TGTGCCAGCAGCTTCGGTCCGGTAACCCTTAACTATGGCTACACCTTC,CASSFGPVTLNYGYTF
TRBV28,TRBJ2-7,TRBD2,once,TGTGCCAGCAGTGCCGGGACTACCTACGAGCAGTACTTC,CASSAGTTYEQYF
TRBV5-1,TRBJ2-3,TRBD2,.,TGCGCCAGCAGCTTGTTTAGCGGGAGCACAGATACGCAGTATTTT,CASSLFSGSTDTQYF
TRBV28,TRBJ2-7,TRBD2,once,TGTGCCAGCAGCAGCGGGAGGTCTTCCTACGAGCAGTACTTC,CASSSGRSSYEQYF
TRBV28,TRBJ2-1,.,few,TGTGCCAGCAGTTCCCAGGGGAGCTCCTACAATGAGCAGTTCTTC,CASSSQGSSYNEQFF
TRBV28,TRBJ2-7,TRBD2,.,TGTGCCAGCAGTCTGATTGGGGGGGGAGGGCTCTCCTACGAGCAGTACTTC,CASSLIGGGGLSYEQYF
TRBV19,TRBJ1-1,TRBD1,once,TGTGCCAGTAGCGAGAGACAGGGGAGGACTGAAGCTTTCTTT,CASSERQGRTEAFF
TRBV28,TRBJ1-2,TRBD1,.,TGTGCCAGCAGTTTCTACAGGGGGCGGATCTATGGCTACACCTTC,CASSFYRGRIYGYTF
TRBV3-1/TRBV3-2,TRBJ2-3,.,.,TGTGCCAGCAGCCCGACACGGCTAGCCACAGATACGCAGTATTTT,CASSPTRLATDTQYF
TRBV29-1,TRBJ2-7,TRBD2,.,TGCAGCGTCCCCGGGACTAGCGGAGAGCAGTACTTC,CSVPGTSGEQYF
TRBV4-1,TRBJ2-1,TRBD2,.,TGCGCCAGCAGCCAACTTCCGGGACTAGCGGGAGAATATGAGCAGTTCTTC,CASSQLPGLAGEYEQFF
TRBV14,TRBJ2-1,TRBD2,.,TGTGCCAGCAGCCATCGTCTAGCGGTCTACAATGAGCAGTTCTTC,CASSHRLAVYNEQFF
TRBV29-1,TRBJ2-3,TRBD2,.,TGCTGTGGGGGGACTAGCGACACAGATACGCAGTATTTT,CCGGTSDTDTQYF
TRBV4-1,TRBJ2-7,.,.,TGCGCCAGCAGCCCGGACATGGTCGAGCAGTACTTC,CASSPDMVEQYF
TRBV27,TRBJ2-1,TRBD1,.,TGTGCCAGCAGTTCCGAGATTCGACAGGGATATGGAAATGAGCAGTTCTTC,CASSSEIRQGYGNEQFF
TRBV15,TRBJ1-1,.,few,TGTGCCACCATGCGATCCGAGCGGGACACTGAAGCTTTCTTT,CATMRSERDTEAFF
TRBV5-5,TRBJ2-1,TRBD1,.,TGTGCCAGCAGCTTGGACAGGGGGAACAATGAGCAGTTCTTC,CASSLDRGNNEQFF
TRBV28,TRBJ1-5,TRBD1,.,TGTGCCAGCAGTAACCCGACAGGGACCCAGCATTTT,CASSNPTGTQHF
TRBV5-4,TRBJ2-1,.,few,TGTGCCAGCAGCTTGGTGTCGGGAGAGGCTTACAATGAGCAGTTCTTC,CASSLVSGEAYNEQFF
TRBV10-3,TRBJ2-3,.,.,TGTGCCATCAGGGAGAGTACTAGCACAGATACGCAGTATTTT,CAIRESTSTDTQYF
TRBV27,TRBJ2-1,.,once,TGTGCCAGCAGTTTTAGGGGGGGCGAGGAGGCTTGGCCCTACAATGAGCAGTTCTTC,CASSFRGGEEAWPYNEQFF
TRBV5-1,TRBJ1-1,.,many,TGCGCCAGCAGCCGACTCACAGGGAACTCCAACACTGAAGCTTTCTTT,CASSRLTGNSNTEAFF
TRBV7-9,TRBJ1-1,.,.,TGTGCCAGCAGTATGGCAACTGAAGCTTTCTTT,CASSMATEAFF
TRBV7-9,TRBJ2-7,.,.,TGTGCCAGCAGCACGCGAGGGGGGGTGGTCGAGCAGTACTTC,CASSTRGGVVEQYF
TRBV4-2,TRBJ1-4,TRBD1,.,TGTGCCAGCAGCCGCCGGGACAGCTCTAATGAAAAACTGTTTTTT,CASSRRDSSNEKLFF
TRBV20-1,TRBJ2-5,.,.,TGCAGTGCTAGTAGGCTTAGCGGCGATCAAGAGACCCAGTACTTC,CSASRLSGDQETQYF
TRBV27,TRBJ2-1,TRBD2,.,TGTGCCAGCAGTCCCCGCGCGCTAGCGGGAGTGGGCAATGAGCAGTTCTTC,CASSPRALAGVGNEQFF
TRBV28,TRBJ1-1,TRBD1,few,TGTGCCAGTGGGACAGGGGGAGGTACTGAAGCTTTCTTT,CASGTGGGTEAFF
TRBV28,TRBJ1-1,.,once,TGTGCCAGCAGTTTATTACAGAAAGAAGCTTTCTTT,CASSLLQKEAFF
TRBV7-8,TRBJ2-2,TRBD1,.,TGTGCCAGCAGCTTGACAGGGGGCGGGAACACCGGGGAGCTGTTTTTT,CASSLTGGGNTGELFF
TRBV28,TRBJ2-1,.,.,TGTGCCAGCAGTGACCCCCCGGGCAATGAGCAGTTCTTC,CASSDPPGNEQFF
TRBV5-1,TRBJ1-2,.,once,TGCGCCAGCAGCCCGGACGCAGGGGAGCACTATGGCTACACCTTC,CASSPDAGEHYGYTF
TRBV19,TRBJ2-7,.,once,TGTGCCAGTAGGCCCGCAGTTGGTTCGTACGAGCAGTACTTC,CASRPAVGSYEQYF
TRBV28,TRBJ1-5,.,once,TGTGCCAGCAATGGGGTTGGGGAGAGCAATCAGCCCCAGCATTTT,CASNGVGESNQPQHF
TRBV12-5,TRBJ1-2,.,once,TGTGCTAGTGGTTTGCCCCCCGGAGATGCATCCTTC,CASGLPPGDASF